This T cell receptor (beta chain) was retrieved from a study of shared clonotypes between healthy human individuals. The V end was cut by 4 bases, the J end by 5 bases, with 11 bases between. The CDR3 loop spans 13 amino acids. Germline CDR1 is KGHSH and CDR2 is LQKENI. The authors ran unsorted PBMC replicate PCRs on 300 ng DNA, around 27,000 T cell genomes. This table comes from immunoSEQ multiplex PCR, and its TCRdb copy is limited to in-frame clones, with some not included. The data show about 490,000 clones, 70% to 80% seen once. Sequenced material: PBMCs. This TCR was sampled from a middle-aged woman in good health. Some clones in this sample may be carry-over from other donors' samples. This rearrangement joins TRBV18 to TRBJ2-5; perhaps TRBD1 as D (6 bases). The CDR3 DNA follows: TGTGCCAGCTCACAAAGGACAGACGAGACCCAGTACTTC. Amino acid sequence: CASSQRTDETQYF. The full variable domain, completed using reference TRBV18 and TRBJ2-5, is NAGVMQNPRHLVRRRGQEARLRCSPMKGHSHVYWYRQLPEEGLKFMVYLQKENIIDESGMPKERFSAEFPKEGPSILRIQQVVRGDSAAYFCASSQRTDETQYFGPGTRLLVL.